These 15 T cell receptor beta chains came from one sample sequenced in a study of CD8+ T cells in alopecia areata listed by TCRdb under 2018. The sample's treatment or condition label, decoded: oral pan-JAK inhibitor, 5-10 mg twice daily. The receptor library was made with the immunoSEQ multiplex PCR assay. RNA was extracted from all samples and reverse transcribed into cDNA, which served as template for TCR sequencing. TCRdb stores this immuneACCESS table with in-frame sequences only. Part of the clones is absent; in the studies checked, under half of the shortfall reflects unresolved V genes, and no reason is known for the rest. This sample lists roughly 220,000 clones; 66% were detected once. Of the sample, approximately 1.2% is held by the ten largest clones. The input for sequencing was CD4+ T cells sorted from blood, taken around week 44, from a patient treated with tofacitinib. These TCRs come from a human donor with alopecia areata.

The chain employs TRBV4-3 and TRBJ2-7, with TRBD1 matching over 7 bases. The CDR3 has 16 amino acids. CDR1 and CDR2 from the germline V gene are LGHNA and YSLEER. V lost 0 bases and J lost 2; bases outside the gene matches: 7. CDR3 coding DNA: TGCGCCAGCAGCCAAGATTGGGACAGTGCACCCTACGAGCAGTACTTC. As protein: CASSQDWDSAPYEQYF.

This clone showed up just a few times. The chain recombines TRBV6-5 with TRBJ1-2, with 9 positions matching TRBD1. V shed 2 bases, J shed 5 bases, and the junction held 3 bases outside the gene matches. CDR3 size: 14 residues. The germline V gene has CDR1 MNHEY and CDR2 SVGAGI. This chain's CDR3 is CASSYEGTGYGYTF. The CDR3 DNA sequence: TGTGCCAGCAGTTACGAAGGGACAGGGTATGGCTACACCTTC.

Written as DNA, the CDR3 is TGCGCCAGCAGCAACCCTACTAGCGGGTACGCCTACGAGCAGTACTTC. This translates into CASSNPTSGYAYEQYF. The J gene is TRBJ2-7, the V gene TRBV5-1; 9 bases map to TRBD2. This CDR3 has 16 amino acids. Unmatched junction bases numbered 10, after V lost 4 bases and J lost 2 bases. Germline CDR1 is SGHRS and CDR2 is YFSETQ.

The J gene is TRBJ1-1, the V gene TRBV25-1; 7 bases are a match to TRBD1. Germline CDR1 MGHDK, CDR2 SYGVNS. The CDR3 has 15 residues. The trim removed 6 bases at V and 1 base at J, leaving 8 bases unmatched. In nucleotides, the CDR3 is TGTGCCAGCAGGGGGGCCGGGACAGCGAACACTGAAGCTTTCTTT. It yields the protein CASRGAGTANTEAFF.

This chain uses TRBV6-6 with TRBJ2-7; a weak D match, TRBD1 (6 bases). Trimming removed 0 bases from V and 4 bases from J, with 10 bases in between. This CDR3 spans 14 amino acids. Germline V CDR1 and CDR2: MNHNY, SVGAGI (reference sequence). CDR3 sequence: CASSYSTGVYEQYF. DNA of the CDR3: TGTGCCAGCAGTTACTCGACAGGTGTATACGAGCAGTACTTC.

In its sample, this clone was seen a few times. The chain links TRBV2 to TRBJ2-3; TRBD2 might be the D (7 bases). The CDR3 runs to 15 residues. Germline loops: CDR1 SNHLY, CDR2 FYNNEI. V was shortened by 5 bases and J by 1 base, with 13 bases between the two germline ends. CDR3: CASSPSGGRTDTQYF. In DNA form, the CDR3 reads TGTGCCAGCAGTCCATCGGGGGGCCGCACAGATACGCAGTATTTT.

The chain couples TRBV19 to TRBJ1-5; 9 bases are shared with TRBD1. CDR3 length equals 17 residues. V was clipped by 3 bases and J by 0 bases; unmatched bases: 6. Germline V gives CDR1 LNHDA, CDR2 SQIVND (reference sequence). CDR3 sequence reads: CASSIRDRAISNQPQHF. The CDR3 DNA reads TGTGCCAGTAGTATCCGGGACAGGGCTATTAGCAATCAGCCCCAGCATTTT. Together with reference TRBV19 and TRBJ1-5, the CDR3 gives the full variable domain: DGGITQSPKYLFRKEGQNVTLSCEQNLNHDAMYWYRQDPGQGLRLIYYSQIVNDFQKGDIAEGYSVSREKKESFPLTVTSAQKNPTAFYLCASSIRDRAISNQPQHFGDGTRLSIL.

This chain connects TRBV11-2 to TRBJ1-2; no reliable D call. Germline CDR1 is SGHAT and CDR2 is FQNNGV. The CDR3 runs 15 residues. V lost 0 bases, J lost 4 bases, and 12 bases lay in between. CDR3 sequence (DNA): TGTGCCAGCAGCTTAGAGTCAGGAGGGTCCTATGGCTACACCTTC. Translation gives CASSLESGGSYGYTF.

The V gene is TRBV19, the J gene TRBJ1-1; perhaps TRBD1 as D (6 bases). Germline CDR1 and CDR2: LNHDA and SQIVND (reference sequence). The CDR3 contains 15 residues. V gave up 3 bases and J gave up 1 base, with 12 bases separating them. CDR3: CASSITGQWNTEAFF. CDR3 sequence (DNA): TGTGCCAGTAGTATCACTGGACAGTGGAACACTGAAGCTTTCTTT.

DNA for the CDR3: TGCGCCAGCAGCTTGGGGGCGGGGGCGCGTAATTCACCCCTCCACTTT. Translating gives CASSLGAGARNSPLHF. The J gene is TRBJ1-6, the V gene TRBV5-1, with D perhaps matching TRBD1 (6 bases). Germline V gene sequence: CDR1 SGHRS, CDR2 YFSETQ. Trimming took 0 bases from V and 6 from J, leaving 13 bases between them. The CDR3 runs 16 residues. Looking up the rest from reference TRBV5-1 and TRBJ1-6 gives the full variable domain: KAGVTQTPRYLIKTRGQQVTLSCSPISGHRSVSWYQQTPGQGLQFLFEYFSETQRNKGNFPGRFSGRQFSNSRSEMNVSTLELGDSALYLCASSLGAGARNSPLHFGNGTRLTVT.

There are a few counts of this clone. CDR3 nucleotide sequence: TGTGCCAGCGGAGGGAGGGATGAAGCTTTCTTT. Its translation: CASGGRDEAFF. The chain joins TRBV2 to TRBJ1-1; D call uncertain. V was pared by 8 bases and J by 7 bases, with 11 bases between. The CDR3 loop spans 11 amino acids. Germline CDR1 SNHLY, CDR2 FYNNEI.

This clone was counted only a few times. The chain recombines TRBV25-1 with TRBJ1-5, with D possibly TRBD1 on 6 matching bases. Germline CDR1 reads MGHDK; CDR2 reads SYGVNS. This CDR3 has 13 amino acids. The ends were cut back, 5 bases at V and 5 bases at J, with 10 bases in the middle. CDR3 residues: CASSPGDHQPQHF. As DNA, the CDR3 is TGTGCCAGCAGTCCAGGGGACCATCAGCCCCAGCATTTT. The full variable domain, completed using reference TRBV25-1 and TRBJ1-5, is EADIYQTPRYLVIGTGKKITLECSQTMGHDKMYWYQQDPGMELHLIHYSYGVNSTEKGDLSSESTVSRIRTEHFPLTLESARPSHTSQYLCASSPGDHQPQHFGDGTRLSIL.

The J gene is TRBJ1-2, the V gene TRBV30; D is undetermined. V was clipped by 2 bases and J by 8 bases, with 24 bases between them. The CDR3 extends over 16 amino acids. Germline CDR1 GTSNPN, CDR2 SVGIG (reference sequence). In nucleotides, the CDR3 is TGTGCCTGGAGTCCCAGTTCCTACGCCTCCCGAGGAGGCTACACCTTC. Its translation: CAWSPSSYASRGGYTF. Together with reference TRBV30 and TRBJ1-2, the CDR3 gives the full variable domain: SQTIHQWPATLVQPVGSPLSLECTVEGTSNPNLYWYRQAAGRGLQLLFYSVGIGQISSEVPQNLSASRPQDRQFILSSKKLLLSDSGFYLCAWSPSSYASRGGYTFGSGTRLTVV.

CDR3 coding DNA: TGTGCCAGCAGTCTAGCGGGGGCGTACAATGAGCAGTTCTTC. It yields the protein CASSLAGAYNEQFF. V and J are TRBV6-1 and TRBJ2-1, with 10 bases that match TRBD2. Germline assignment: CDR1 MNHNS and CDR2 SASEGT. The CDR3 is 14 residues long. J gave up 4 bases and V 5 bases, and 2 bases lay outside the gene matches.

The table lists this clone with a count of one. The V gene is TRBV7-2, the J gene TRBJ2-2, with 8 nucleotides matching TRBD2. The germline V gene encodes CDR1 SGHTA and CDR2 FQGNSA. V trimming: 5 bases; J trimming: 4 bases; junction bases outside the gene matches: 15. The CDR3 has 18 residues. CDR3 residues: CASSLPIATSVFTGELFF. In DNA form, the CDR3 reads TGTGCCAGCAGCCTACCTATAGCGACTAGCGTCTTCACCGGGGAGCTGTTTTTT.